This entry lists 32 T cell receptor beta chains sequenced from one sample in a study of blood T cell repertoires in COVID-19. The data were produced by immunoSEQ multiplex PCR, yet TCRdb's version contains in-frame clones alone and is incomplete. The repertoire has approximately 450,000 clones, 70% to 90% of them found once; the top ten carry approximately 2%. The sample was PBMCs or T cells enriched from blood (not recorded which). The receptor set was obtained from a woman aged 18-29 years with acute COVID-19.

This chain uses TRBV3-1 (or the pseudogene TRBV3-2) with TRBJ1-1; tentatively, D is TRBD1 (6 bases). V lost 4 bases and J lost 2, with 14 bases in between. Germline V CDR1 and CDR2: LGHDT, YNNKEL (reference sequence). The CDR3 runs to 15 residues. CDR3 in amino acids: CASSPMGARNTEAFF. Written as DNA, the CDR3 is TGTGCCAGCAGCCCCATGGGGGCCAGAAACACTGAAGCTTTCTTT.

The V gene is TRBV24-1, the J gene TRBJ2-2, with TRBD1 matching over 8 bases. CDR1 is KGHDR and CDR2 is SFDVKD in the germline V gene. The CDR3 covers 15 residues. V lost 4 bases, J lost 7 bases, and 7 bases stayed unmatched. The chain's CDR3 is CATSDRGHDIGELFF. CDR3 nucleotide sequence: TGTGCCACCAGTGACAGGGGGCATGATATCGGGGAGCTGTTTTTT.

The chain uses TRBV30 and TRBJ1-4; 12 bases match TRBD1. The V and J ends lost 1 base and 8 bases, in that order; junction bases with no gene match: 5. Per germline, CDR1 GTSNPN and CDR2 SVGIG (reference sequence). The CDR3 has 15 amino acids. The CDR3: CAWSGGDRGQEKLFF. DNA of the CDR3: TGTGCCTGGAGTGGCGGGGACAGGGGGCAGGAAAAACTGTTTTTT.

V and J are TRBV3-1 (or the pseudogene TRBV3-2) and TRBJ1-2; D is perhaps TRBD1 (5 bases). This CDR3 has 12 amino acids. CDR1 and CDR2 from the germline V gene are LGHDT and YNNKEL (reference sequence). Trimming removed 7 bases at V and 3 bases at J, with 9 bases between. The CDR3 protein is CASTGGDYGYTF. The CDR3 DNA sequence: TGTGCCAGCACAGGAGGGGACTATGGCTACACCTTC.

This rearrangement joins TRBV13 to TRBJ2-1; a possible D gene is TRBD2 (6 bases). This CDR3 region has 16 residues. Trimming shortened V by 5 bases and J by 4 bases, and 18 bases separated the two germline ends. Germline assignment: CDR1 PRHDT and CDR2 FYEKMQ (reference sequence). Here the CDR3 DNA reads TGTGCCAGCAGCCGTGGTGGAGGGGACTTTTACAATGAGCAGTTCTTC. Translated, it gives CASSRGGGDFYNEQFF.

DNA for the CDR3: TGTGCCAGCAGCTTAGCTGGGCCCAATTCACCCCTCCACTTT. Translation: CASSLAGPNSPLHF. This chain uses TRBV7-2 with TRBJ1-6; D remains unclear. Germline assignment: CDR1 SGHTA and CDR2 FQGNSA. The CDR3 is 14 amino acids. The V end lost 0 bases, the J end lost 7 bases, and 7 bases lay between the germline ends.

In its sample, this clone was seen a few times. V and J are TRBV27 and TRBJ2-3; TRBD1 aligns across 8 bases. Germline V gene sequence: CDR1 MNHEY, CDR2 SMNVEV (reference sequence). The CDR3 runs to 15 residues. The V gene end was trimmed by 5 bases and the J gene end by 1 base; junction bases not matched to a gene: 5. The CDR3 loop is CASSLYRGGTDTQYF. In DNA form, the CDR3 reads TGTGCCAGCAGTCTATACAGGGGGGGCACAGATACGCAGTATTTT.

The genes are TRBV11-3 and TRBJ2-3; 7 bases are shared with TRBD1. Germline values: CDR1 SGHNT, CDR2 YENEEA. The CDR3 is made up of 17 amino acids. V shed 1 base and J 4 bases; nucleotides not matched to a gene: 11. The CDR3 DNA reads TGTGCCAGCAGCTTAGGGAGGAGGACAGGTGACGCAGATACGCAGTATTTT. Its translation: CASSLGRRTGDADTQYF.

V gene TRBV25-1 combines with J gene TRBJ2-2; 8 nucleotides line up with TRBD2. V was pared by 4 bases and J by 1 base, with 5 bases of the junction left unmatched. CDR3 length equals 16 residues. Germline lookup yields CDR1 MGHDK and CDR2 SYGVNS. Here the CDR3 reads CASSGLAGRNTGELFF. CDR3 nucleotides: TGTGCCAGCAGTGGTTTAGCGGGGCGGAACACCGGGGAGCTGTTTTTT. The full variable domain, completed using reference TRBV25-1 and TRBJ2-2, is EADIYQTPRYLVIGTGKKITLECSQTMGHDKMYWYQQDPGMELHLIHYSYGVNSTEKGDLSSESTVSRIRTEHFPLTLESARPSHTSQYLCASSGLAGRNTGELFFGEGSRLTVL.

This clone came up once. V usage is TRBV24-1 and J usage is TRBJ2-1; 9 bases agree with TRBD1. CDR3 length equals 15 residues. The germline V gene has CDR1 KGHDR and CDR2 SFDVKD. The J segment lost 5 bases and the V segment lost 4 bases, leaving 5 bases of the junction unmatched. Here the CDR3 reads CATSDRDRDHNEQFF. The CDR3 DNA is TGTGCCACCAGTGACCGGGACAGGGATCACAATGAGCAGTTCTTC.

This rearrangement joins TRBV20-1 to TRBJ2-3, with 11 bases aligning to TRBD2. The CDR3 is 15 amino acids. Trimming cost V 3 bases and J 4 bases; bases outside gene matches: 6. Germline values: CDR1 DFQATT, CDR2 SNEGSKA (reference sequence). CDR3 loop: CSASLTSGTADTQYF. CDR3 bases: TGCAGTGCTAGTCTGACTAGCGGGACTGCAGATACGCAGTATTTT.

The V gene is TRBV10-3, the J gene TRBJ1-1, with D perhaps matching TRBD1 (6 bases). CDR3 length: 15 residues. Trimming pared 0 bases from V and 3 bases from J, leaving 11 bases between. CDR1 is ENHRY, CDR2 SYGVKD, per germline. CDR3 in DNA: TGTGCCATCAGTGAGTCGAAGACAGGTGACACTGAAGCTTTCTTT. Residues: CAISESKTGDTEAFF.

The chain recombines TRBV29-1 with TRBJ2-5, with a possible D match to TRBD1 (6 bases). V gave up 6 bases and J gave up 3 bases, with 11 bases separating them. In germline, CDR1 is SQVTM, CDR2 ANQGSEA. This CDR3 has 12 residues. The CDR3 DNA is TGCAGCGTGGCCGGGACAAAAGAGACCCAGTACTTC. Translating it yields CSVAGTKETQYF.

For the CDR3, the DNA is TGTGCCAGTAGTATTGTGGGAGCTAACTATGGCTACACCTTC. Amino acids: CASSIVGANYGYTF. The rearrangement links TRBV19 to TRBJ1-2; the D is unclear. CDR3 size: 14 residues. Germline V gene data show CDR1 as LNHDA and CDR2 as SQIVND (reference sequence). Trimming pared 3 bases from V and 0 bases from J, leaving 8 bases between.

This clone has a single count. The chain has TRBV7-9 and TRBJ2-3; tentatively, D is TRBD2 (5 bases). Germline CDR1 reads SEHNR; CDR2 reads FQNEAQ (reference sequence). The V end was cut by 11 bases, the J end by 4 bases, with 19 bases between. The CDR3 consists of 14 residues. The chain's CDR3 is CAGRPLRRADTQYF. The CDR3 DNA sequence: TGTGCCGGGAGACCCCTACGGCGGGCAGATACGCAGTATTTT. The full variable domain, rest sourced from reference TRBV7-9 and TRBJ2-3, is DTGVSQNPRHKITKRGQNVTFRCDPISEHNRLYWYRQTLGQGPEFLTYFQNEAQLEKSRLLSDRFSAERPKGSFSTLEIQRTEQGDSAMYLCAGRPLRRADTQYFGPGTRLTVL.

V and J are TRBV6-5 and TRBJ1-4; 8 bases match TRBD1. This CDR3 has 15 amino acids. Germline V gives CDR1 MNHEY, CDR2 SVGAGI. Trimming at V came to 5 bases and at J to 4 bases, leaving 6 bases not matched to a gene. The CDR3 spells CASSRSRGLNEKLFF. In nucleotides, the CDR3 is TGTGCCAGCAGTAGAAGCAGGGGGCTTAATGAAAAACTGTTTTTT.

The rearrangement joins TRBV27 to TRBJ2-5, with 9 bases lining up with TRBD1. With V trimmed by 4 bases and J by 5 bases, 11 bases remained unmatched. The CDR3 contains 16 residues. Germline assignment: CDR1 MNHEY and CDR2 SMNVEV (reference sequence). CDR3 sequence: CASSSYRDRESETQYF. In nucleotides, the CDR3 is TGTGCCAGCAGTTCCTACCGGGACAGGGAATCGGAGACCCAGTACTTC.

The chain recombines TRBV6-5 with TRBJ2-3; 7 bases match TRBD1. The junction had 5 bases not matched to a gene; V was cut back by 5 bases and J by 0 bases. Germline loops: CDR1 MNHEY, CDR2 SVGAGI. This CDR3 is built from 15 residues. CDR3 in DNA: TGTGCCAGCAGTCCCGGGACAGCTAGCACAGATACGCAGTATTTT. Translating gives CASSPGTASTDTQYF.

This chain uses TRBV29-1 with TRBJ2-1; D not resolved. The length of the CDR3 is 10 residues. V was shortened by 3 bases and J by 8 bases, with 5 bases between the two germline ends. Germline CDR1 reads SQVTM; CDR2 reads ANQGSEA. The CDR3, as DNA: TGCAGCGTTGACCGGGATGAGCAGTTCTTC. This sequence encodes CSVDRDEQFF.

The CDR3 loop is CASSQEEDGNTEAFF. The CDR3 DNA is TGCGCCAGCAGCCAGGAGGAGGACGGGAACACTGAAGCTTTCTTT. This sequence joins TRBV4-3 and TRBJ1-1; D uncertain. The V gene's germline CDR1 is LGHNA and CDR2 YSLEER. The CDR3 consists of 15 residues. V lost 3 bases and J lost 1, with 12 bases in between.

CDR3 residues: CASIGQENTEAFF. The DNA for the CDR3 is TGTGCCAGTATTGGGCAGGAGAACACTGAAGCTTTCTTT. The rearrangement joins TRBV19 to TRBJ1-1; no clear D. Trimming removed 7 bases from V and 1 base from J, with 10 bases in between. The CDR3 is 13 residues long. Germline values: CDR1 LNHDA, CDR2 SQIVND (reference sequence).

The V and J genes are TRBV28 and TRBJ2-1, with TRBD2 matching 9 bases. This CDR3 spans 11 amino acids. The V gene's germline CDR1 is MDHEN and CDR2 SYDVKM. V dropped 5 bases and J dropped 12; count of bases not matched to a gene: 2. Here the CDR3 reads CASSEAGGQFF. In DNA form, the CDR3 reads TGTGCCAGCAGTGAAGCGGGAGGGCAGTTCTTC.

This clone was observed once. The rearrangement links TRBV12-3 or TRBV12-4 to TRBJ1-4; 7 bases agree with TRBD1. The CDR3 runs to 13 residues. Trimming at V came to 6 bases and at J to 13 bases, leaving 11 bases not matched to a gene. The CDR3 reads CASSLRQGSRLFF. The CDR3 nucleotides are TGTGCCAGCAGCCTCCGACAGGGCAGCAGACTGTTTTTT.

J is TRBJ2-3 and V is TRBV10-3; 7 bases are shared with TRBD1. Trimming cost V 6 bases and J 2 bases; bases outside gene matches: 2. Looked up from germline, CDR1 is ENHRY and CDR2 is SYGVKD. This CDR3 comprises 13 residues. The CDR3 region has the DNA TGTGCCATCAGGGGACAGTCCACAGATACGCAGTATTTT. It specifies CAIRGQSTDTQYF.

This chain joins TRBV18 and TRBJ1-3; D may be TRBD1 (5 bases). The CDR3 has 13 amino acids. Germline CDR1 and CDR2: KGHSH and LQKENI. Between the trimmed V and J ends, which lost 5 bases and 1 base, there was a span of 6 bases. CDR3 coding DNA: TGTGCCAGCTCAGCAGGGTCTGGAAACACCATATATTTT. Residues: CASSAGSGNTIYF.

This clone occurred a few times. The chain has TRBV9 and TRBJ2-4; unclear D gene. There are 13 residues in the CDR3. The ends were cut back, 5 bases at V and 7 bases at J, with 13 bases in the middle. CDR1 SGDLS and CDR2 YYNGEE come from the germline V gene. CDR3 nucleotides: TGTGCCAGCAGTGGCCGGGTAGAGAACATTCAGTACTTC. Amino acids: CASSGRVENIQYF.

The CDR3 protein is CASSLATTSGRTDTQYF. CDR3 nucleotides: TGTGCCAGCAGCTTGGCCACGACTAGCGGGAGGACGGATACGCAGTATTTT. The chain links TRBV5-4 to TRBJ2-3, with 13 bases that match TRBD2. From germline, CDR1 is SGHNT and CDR2 YYREEE (reference sequence). The CDR3 spans 17 residues. The junction had 7 bases not matched to a gene; V was cut back by 0 bases and J by 6 bases.

This clone has a single count. The V gene is TRBV6-1, the J gene TRBJ1-2, with D tentatively TRBD1 (6 bases). Trimming cost V 2 bases and J 2 bases, with 12 bases left between them. The CDR3 sequence is 15 residues long. The germline V gene encodes CDR1 MNHNS and CDR2 SASEGT. The CDR3 protein is CASSEYGGRNYGYTF. The CDR3 DNA is TGTGCCAGCAGTGAATATGGGGGCAGAAACTATGGCTACACCTTC.

This chain connects TRBV3-1 (or the pseudogene TRBV3-2) to TRBJ1-3, with D unclear. This CDR3 contains 14 residues. Germline CDR1 is LGHDT and CDR2 is YNNKEL (reference sequence). The V and J ends lost 4 bases and 2 bases respectively, with 9 bases between them. CDR3 sequence: CASSPTRTGNTIYF. In DNA, the CDR3 is TGTGCCAGCAGCCCGACGAGGACTGGAAACACCATATATTTT.

The chain carries TRBV10-3 and TRBJ2-3; 15 bases agree with TRBD2. CDR1 and CDR2 (germline): ENHRY, SYGVKD. This CDR3 is built from 19 residues. V trimming: 5 bases; J trimming: 1 base; junction bases outside the gene matches: 10. CDR3 bases: TGTGCCATCAGTAGACCGGGACTAGCGGGGGGATCGGGCACAGATACGCAGTATTTT. This codes for CAISRPGLAGGSGTDTQYF.

The chain is built from TRBV12-5 and TRBJ2-7; TRBD2 matches 8 bases. CDR3 length: 15 amino acids. CDR1 is LGHNT and CDR2 is FRNRAP in the germline V gene. V trimming: 5 bases; J trimming: 4 bases; junction bases outside the gene matches: 10. The CDR3 DNA reads TGTGCTAGTGGTCCAACCCCGGGGGGGGAATACGAGCAGTACTTC. Translating gives CASGPTPGGEYEQYF. The entire variable domain, with the rest obtained from reference TRBV12-5 and TRBJ2-7, is as follows: DARVTQTPRHKVTEMGQEVTMRCQPILGHNTVFWYRQTMMQGLELLAYFRNRAPLDDSGMPKDRFSAEMPDATLATLKIQPSEPRDSAVYFCASGPTPGGEYEQYFGPGTRLTVT.

This clone was seen just once. The chain has TRBV5-1 and TRBJ2-7, with 12 bases aligning to TRBD2. CDR1 and CDR2 (germline): SGHRS, YFSETQ. The V and J ends lost 4 bases and 3 bases, in that order; junction bases with no gene match: 2. This CDR3 spans 14 amino acids. The CDR3: CASSELAGGYEQYF. Here the CDR3 DNA reads TGCGCCAGCAGCGAACTAGCGGGGGGCTACGAGCAGTACTTC.